This TCR beta chain derives from a study of blood T cell repertoires in COVID-19. Here immunoSEQ multiplex PCR was the method, and the copy in TCRdb shows in-frame clones only, minus some. The sample consists of almost 70,000 clones, 89% of them appearing once. Turning to this clone: The sample holds other DNA sequences that translate to the same CDR3.

Germline V gene lookup returns CDR1 GTSNPN and CDR2 SVGIG (reference sequence). The V segment lost 3 bases and the J segment 5 bases; nucleotides outside the gene matches: 4. This CDR3 has 13 amino acids. The material sequenced was peripheral blood. The V call is TRBV30, the J call TRBJ1-1, with TRBD1 matching 9 bases. The TCR comes from a woman between 50 and 59 years old with active COVID-19. CDR3 protein: CAWSPGQGTEAFF. Written as DNA, the CDR3 is TGTGCCTGGAGCCCCGGACAGGGGACTGAAGCTTTCTTT.